This T cell receptor beta chain was identified in a study of T cells after yellow fever vaccination (dated by TCRdb to the late 2010s). Context from the whole study: The SMART-Seq v4 Ultra Low Input RNA kit was used to prepare libraries from fractions with low cell numbers. The cohort comprised two healthy male donors, one aged 18 to 30 and one aged 30 to 39 years. Blood samples were taken at several timepoints before and after primary and secondary immunization, and bulk PBMC replicates and cell subsets were isolated. To track T-cell clones before and after primary and booster YFV17D yellow fever vaccination, bulk TCR alpha and beta repertoires were sequenced longitudinally. The paper's findings and limits, for the study overall: A small fraction of clonotypes showed up in both the CD4 and CD8 compartments, probably as a result of convergent recombination. Compared with the primary T-cell response, the secondary T-cell response was weaker but faster, peaking on day 5 rather than day 15. Because only a couple of donors were included in the study, the extent to which the findings can be generalized is limited. Computational filtering was needed because FACS-sorted repertoires could contain abundant contaminating clonotypes from the bulk population. Most clones expanded after primary vaccination were re-detected after the booster (around 96% of CD4 and about 88% of CD8), suggesting broad memory maintenance.

There are a few counts of this clonotype. What this receptor recognizes is not known. Qualities for individual bases were not recorded, and no much larger clone is one base off. Sample treatment or condition, as interpreted from the label and publication: live attenuated yellow fever vaccine strain. At every blood-draw timepoint, two biological replicates of bulk PBMCs were collected. A standard Ficoll-Paque protocol was used to isolate PBMCs from peripheral blood. TriZol was used to extract RNA from bulk PBMCs, CD4 and CD8 fractions, and dextramer-positive and dextramer-negative fractions. Synthesis of TCR cDNA relied on 5'RACE template switching, a step that introduced a universal primer site along with unique molecular identifiers. Priming of cDNA synthesis was performed from both the TCR alpha and TCR beta constant segments. Two PCR steps were used to amplify libraries, with sample barcodes and sequencing adapters being added in the second step. Libraries were sequenced on Illumina HiSeq 2500 (2x100 bp) or NovaSeq (2x150 bp). The paper's processing steps were these. MIGEC handled demultiplexing of reads and collapsing into UMI consensus sequences, while MiXCR performed V(D)J alignment. Using edgeR on replicate PBMC samples, clonotypes were called vaccine-responding if FDR was below 0.01 and the log2 fold change was above 5 up to day 15. CD4 or CD8 identity was assigned to each bulk clonotype according to whether the clonotype was present at higher abundance in the sequenced CD4 repertoire or the sequenced CD8 repertoire. The public reads were reprocessed in TCRdb via fastp at Q25 and MiXCR, keeping in-frame beta chains. Rows are unified per CDR3 protein, each entry keeping the most common DNA and genes. Here the V and J calls rest on TCRdb's processing, not on the authors' analysis. The sample table contains approximately 300,000 distinct CDR3 sequences; only one count was recorded for around 6.8% of them. Together, the top ten hold over 15% of the sample.

CDR1 and CDR2, per the germline V gene, are MNHEY and SVGAGI. The CDR3 sequence holds 14 residues, the cysteine and phenylalanine included. Only the CDR3 DNA is retained, 42 bases long and in frame from the first base. V loses 0 bases of germline sequence and J loses 2 bases, and the interval between the two ends is 7 bases. The sequence links TRBV6-5 to TRBJ1-1; no D gene call is confident. The receptor was derived from a man aged 18 to 29 who received the YFV17D yellow fever vaccine. Sequencing was performed on PBMCs, taken roughly 46 days after the first yellow fever vaccination. The CDR3 region reads CASSYSYSNTEAFF. The DNA is as follows: TGTGCCAGCAGTTACTCGTACAGTAACACTGAAGCTTTCTTT.